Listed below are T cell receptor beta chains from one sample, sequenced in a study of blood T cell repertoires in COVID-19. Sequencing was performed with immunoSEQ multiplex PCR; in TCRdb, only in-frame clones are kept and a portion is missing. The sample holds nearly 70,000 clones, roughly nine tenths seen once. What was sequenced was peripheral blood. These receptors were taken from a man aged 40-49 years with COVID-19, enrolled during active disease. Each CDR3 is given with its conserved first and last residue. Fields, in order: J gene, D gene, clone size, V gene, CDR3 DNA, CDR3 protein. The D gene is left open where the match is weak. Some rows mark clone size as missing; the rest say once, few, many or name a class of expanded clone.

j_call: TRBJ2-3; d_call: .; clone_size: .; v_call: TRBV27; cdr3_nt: TGTGCCAGCAGTCCCTTTGGGGGGTCGGGCACAGATACGCAGTATTTT; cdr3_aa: CASSPFGGSGTDTQYF
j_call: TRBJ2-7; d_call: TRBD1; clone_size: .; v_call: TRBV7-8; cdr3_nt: TGTGCCAGCAGTTCATACAGGGGGAAGGGTAACGAGCAGTACTTC; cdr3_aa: CASSSYRGKGNEQYF
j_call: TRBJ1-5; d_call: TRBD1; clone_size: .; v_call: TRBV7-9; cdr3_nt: TGTGCCAGCAGCTCAATACAGGGGCTTCAGCCCCAGCATTTT; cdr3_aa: CASSSIQGLQPQHF
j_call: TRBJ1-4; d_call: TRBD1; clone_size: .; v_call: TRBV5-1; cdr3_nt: TGCGCCAGCAGCTTGGGTACAGGGGGCCCTAATGAAAAACTGTTTTTT; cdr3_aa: CASSLGTGGPNEKLFF
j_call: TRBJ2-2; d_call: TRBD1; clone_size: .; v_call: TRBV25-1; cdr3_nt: TGTGCCAGCAGTGAATATGGGACAGGGACTGACACCGGGGAGCTGTTTTTT; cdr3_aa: CASSEYGTGTDTGELFF
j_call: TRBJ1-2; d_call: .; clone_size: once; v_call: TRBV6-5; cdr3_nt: TGTGCCAGCAGCCAACCGGGATCCCTCTATGGCTACACCTTC; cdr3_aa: CASSQPGSLYGYTF
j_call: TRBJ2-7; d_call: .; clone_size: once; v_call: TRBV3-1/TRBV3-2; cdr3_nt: TGTGCCAGCAGCCAAGGCTTACAGGGCTCCTACGAGCAGTACTTC; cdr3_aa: CASSQGLQGSYEQYF
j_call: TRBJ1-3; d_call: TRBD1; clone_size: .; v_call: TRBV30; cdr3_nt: TGTGCCTGGAGCAGGGGGTCTGGAAACACCATATATTTT; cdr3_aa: CAWSRGSGNTIYF
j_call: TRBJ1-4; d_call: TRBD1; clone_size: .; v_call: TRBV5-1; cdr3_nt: TGCGCCAGCAGCTTAGACAGGGATGAAAAACTGTTTTTT; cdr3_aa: CASSLDRDEKLFF
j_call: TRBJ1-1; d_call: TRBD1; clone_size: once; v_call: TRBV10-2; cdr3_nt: TGCGCCACTCTACCCCCGGGACAGGGAAACGCTGAAGCTTTCTTT; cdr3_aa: CATLPPGQGNAEAFF
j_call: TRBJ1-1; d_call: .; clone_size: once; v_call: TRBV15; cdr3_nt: TGTGCCACCAGCAGAGATCTGGCGAACACTGAAGCTTTCTTT; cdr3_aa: CATSRDLANTEAFF
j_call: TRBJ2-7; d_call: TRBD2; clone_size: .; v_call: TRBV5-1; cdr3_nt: TGCGCCAGCAGCTTGGAGTCGACTAGCATATCCTACGAGCAGTACTTC; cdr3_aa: CASSLESTSISYEQYF
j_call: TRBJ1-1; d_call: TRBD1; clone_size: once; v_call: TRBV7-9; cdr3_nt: TGTGCCAGCAGCCAGGACAGGGGGAGGGGTATGAACACTGAAGCTTTCTTT; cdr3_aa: CASSQDRGRGMNTEAFF
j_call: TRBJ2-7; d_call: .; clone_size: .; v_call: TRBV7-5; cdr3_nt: TGTGTCAGAAGCTCCCCCCCCGGGACTTCTCGCGAGCAGTACTTC; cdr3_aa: CVRSSPPGTSREQYF